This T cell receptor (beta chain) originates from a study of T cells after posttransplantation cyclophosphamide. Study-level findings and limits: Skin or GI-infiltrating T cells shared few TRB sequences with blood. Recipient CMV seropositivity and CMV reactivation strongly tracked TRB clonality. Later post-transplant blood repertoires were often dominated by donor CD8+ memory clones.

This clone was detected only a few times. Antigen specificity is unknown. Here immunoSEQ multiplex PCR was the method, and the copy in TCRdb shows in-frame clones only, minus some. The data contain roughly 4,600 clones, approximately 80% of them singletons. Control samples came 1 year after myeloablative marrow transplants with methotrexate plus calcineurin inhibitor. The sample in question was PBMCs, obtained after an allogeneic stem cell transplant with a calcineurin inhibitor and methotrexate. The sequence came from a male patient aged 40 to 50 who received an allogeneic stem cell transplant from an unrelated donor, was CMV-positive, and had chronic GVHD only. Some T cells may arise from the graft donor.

CDR3 loop: CASSDEYRSNTEAFF. In DNA, the CDR3 is TGTGCCAGCAGTGACGAGTACCGGTCCAACACTGAAGCTTTCTTT. The chain combines TRBV6-4 with TRBJ1-1; unclear D gene. The CDR3 is made up of 15 amino acids. From germline, CDR1 is MRHNA and CDR2 SNTAGT. V was pared by 2 bases and J by 2 bases, with 12 bases between.